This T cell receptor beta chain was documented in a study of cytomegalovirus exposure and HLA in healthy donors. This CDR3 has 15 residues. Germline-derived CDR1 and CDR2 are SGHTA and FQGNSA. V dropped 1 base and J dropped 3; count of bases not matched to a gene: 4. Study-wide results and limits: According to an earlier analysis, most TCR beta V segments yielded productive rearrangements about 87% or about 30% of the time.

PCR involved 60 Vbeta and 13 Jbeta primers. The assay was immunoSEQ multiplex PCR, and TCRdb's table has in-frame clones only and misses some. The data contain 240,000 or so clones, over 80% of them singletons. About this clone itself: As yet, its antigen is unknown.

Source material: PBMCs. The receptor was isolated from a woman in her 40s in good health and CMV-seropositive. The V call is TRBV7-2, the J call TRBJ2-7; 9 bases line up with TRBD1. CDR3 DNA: TGTGCCAGCAGCTTAGGGGACAGGGCCCTCTACGAGCAGTACTTC. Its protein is CASSLGDRALYEQYF.